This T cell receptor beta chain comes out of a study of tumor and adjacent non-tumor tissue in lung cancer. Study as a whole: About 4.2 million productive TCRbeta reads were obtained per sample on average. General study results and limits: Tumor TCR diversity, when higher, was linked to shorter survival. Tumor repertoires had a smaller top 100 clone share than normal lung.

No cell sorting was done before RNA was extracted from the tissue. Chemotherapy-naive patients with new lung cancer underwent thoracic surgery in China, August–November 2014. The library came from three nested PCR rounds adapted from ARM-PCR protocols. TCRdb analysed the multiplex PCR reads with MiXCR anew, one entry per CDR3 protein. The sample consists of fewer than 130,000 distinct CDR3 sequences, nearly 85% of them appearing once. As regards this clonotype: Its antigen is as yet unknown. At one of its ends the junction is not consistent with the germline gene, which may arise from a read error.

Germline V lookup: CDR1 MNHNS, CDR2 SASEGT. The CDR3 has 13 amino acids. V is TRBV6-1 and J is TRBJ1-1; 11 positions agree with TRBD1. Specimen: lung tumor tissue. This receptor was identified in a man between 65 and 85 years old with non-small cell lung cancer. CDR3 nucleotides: TGTGCCGCCGGGACAGGGGGTTTTACTGAAACTTTCTTT. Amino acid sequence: CAAGTGGFTETFF.